These 17 T cell receptor beta chains came from one sample sequenced in a study of regulatory T cells in long-lasting Graves disease. Time point described: persistent/refractory GD, antithyroid drugs over 5 years with positive TRAb. PBMC RNA was the source of the TCR library. Combining iRepertoire HTBI primers with Arm-PCR of CDR3 regions, the authors built TCR beta libraries. Using its own MiXCR run on the multiplex PCR reads, TCRdb lists one record per CDR3 protein. Among 450,000 or so distinct CDR3 sequences listed, 22% were seen once. The source material was peripheral blood mononuclear cells (PBMCs), sampled when the disease was refractory, from a patient treated with antithyroid drugs. The receptors come from a female donor with Graves disease.

On this clonotype: Since a much larger clone is just one base distant, this may be a read error. The chain employs TRBV10-3 and TRBJ2-5; TRBD2 aligns across 9 bases. Germline V gene lookup returns CDR1 ENHRY and CDR2 SYGVKD. CDR3 length: 16 residues. V dropped 10 bases and J dropped 4; count of bases not matched to a gene: 16. The CDR3 nucleotides are TGTGCCAGGAAGGGCCGTGGCGGGAGGGCCGGAGAGACCCAGTACTTC. This gives the protein CARKGRGGRAGETQYF.

The chain carries TRBV7-2 and TRBJ1-5; no reliable D call. The CDR3 spans 16 residues. V was cut by 0 bases and J by 7 bases, with 16 bases left in between. Germline values: CDR1 SGHTA, CDR2 FQGNSA. The CDR3 protein is CASSLARQVGRQPQHF. The CDR3, as DNA: TGTGCCAGCAGCTTAGCTCGTCAGGTCGGCCGACAGCCCCAGCATTTT.

This clonotype has just a few counts. The chain recombines TRBV7-9 with TRBJ1-2; TRBD1 matches 7 bases. Germline V gene lookup returns CDR1 SEHNR and CDR2 FQNEAQ (reference sequence). After removal of 5 bases from V and 8 bases from J, the junction contained 5 bases not matched to a gene. The CDR3 contains 12 residues. CDR3 loop: CASSMGQRGYTF. DNA for the CDR3: TGTGCCAGCAGCATGGGACAGCGCGGCTACACCTTC.

This clonotype was seen many times. The V and J genes are TRBV29-1 and TRBJ2-7; 9 bases match TRBD1. Germline-derived CDR1 and CDR2 are SQVTM and ANQGSEA. The CDR3 spans 14 residues. Trimming removed 2 bases from V and 4 bases from J; junction bases left unmatched: 6. CDR3 in DNA: TGCAGCGTTGAAAATGGACAGGGGAAATACGAGCAGTACTTC. Translated, it gives CSVENGQGKYEQYF.

The gene calls are TRBV19 and TRBJ2-7; D is ambiguous. Trimming took off 5 bases at V and 5 bases at J, with 16 bases between the two ends. CDR3 length: 14 residues. CDR1 and CDR2 (germline): LNHDA, SQIVND (reference sequence). CDR3 residues: CASSQIRFTHEQYF. Written as DNA, the CDR3 is TGTGCCAGTAGTCAGATCAGGTTTACCCACGAGCAGTACTTC.

The chain is built from TRBV28 and TRBJ1-1; 7 bases map to TRBD1. Germline CDR1 is MDHEN and CDR2 is SYDVKM. CDR3 size: 17 residues. V shed 5 bases and J 0 bases; nucleotides not matched to a gene: 12. The CDR3 region has the DNA TGTGCCAGCAGTCCCCTTACAGGGGAAGTTATGAACACTGAAGCTTTCTTT. It is translated as CASSPLTGEVMNTEAFF.

Ten or more counts support this clonotype. The rearrangement uses TRBV12-3 or TRBV12-4 and TRBJ1-6; 7 positions agree with TRBD1. Unmatched junction bases numbered 7, after V lost 7 bases and J lost 7 bases. This CDR3 region has 14 residues. CDR3 bases: TGTGCCAGCACTATACAGGGGATAAATTCACCCCTCCACTTT. It translates to CASTIQGINSPLHF.

This clonotype has just a few counts. DNA for the CDR3: TGCAGTGTCCAGGACAGGGCTAATGAAAAACTGTTTTTT. As protein: CSVQDRANEKLFF. The chain couples TRBV20-1 to TRBJ1-4, with 8 bases aligning to TRBD1. The V gene's germline CDR1 is DFQATT and CDR2 SNEGSKA (reference sequence). The CDR3 covers 13 residues. With 7 bases clipped from V and 3 bases from J, the junction kept 4 bases outside the gene matches.

This clonotype has only a few counts. CDR3 sequence: CASSTTGPQRTGELFF. In DNA form, the CDR3 reads TGTGCCAGCAGTACAACAGGGCCTCAGAGGACCGGGGAGCTGTTTTTT. This chain connects TRBV25-1 to TRBJ2-2, with a tentative D call TRBD1 (6 bases). The CDR3 is made up of 16 amino acids. Trimming took 5 bases from V and 5 from J, leaving 18 bases between them. The germline V gene has CDR1 MGHDK and CDR2 SYGVNS.

This clonotype has at least ten counts. The CDR3 sequence is CASTRAGTLSSYEQYF. The CDR3 DNA reads TGTGCCAGCACCAGAGCCGGGACACTGAGCTCCTACGAGCAGTACTTC. The rearrangement uses TRBV27 and TRBJ2-7, with a possible D match to TRBD1 (6 bases). Germline values: CDR1 MNHEY, CDR2 SMNVEV (reference sequence). V lost 7 bases, J lost 0 bases, and 19 bases lay in between. CDR3 size: 16 residues.

At least ten counts were recorded for this clonotype. The chain carries TRBV7-2 and TRBJ1-1; tentative D call: TRBD1 (5 bases). The CDR3 covers 13 residues. V shed 5 bases and J shed 4 bases, with 11 bases lying between them. Per germline, CDR1 SGHTA and CDR2 FQGNSA. DNA for the CDR3: TGTGCCAGCAGCCTCAGGGAGGGCACTGAAGCTTTCTTT. As protein: CASSLREGTEAFF.

This clonotype showed up many times. The J gene is TRBJ2-5, the V gene TRBV20-1; D is uncertain. The germline V gene encodes CDR1 DFQATT and CDR2 SNEGSKA (reference sequence). With 1 base removed from V and 5 bases from J, the gap between germline ends came to 11 bases. The CDR3 extends over 13 amino acids. The CDR3 DNA reads TGCAGTGCTAGAGGGCCGATTGGGGAGACCCAGTACTTC. Translating it yields CSARGPIGETQYF.

This clonotype was counted at least ten times. The chain couples TRBV25-1 to TRBJ2-2; no definite D call. The germline V gene encodes CDR1 MGHDK and CDR2 SYGVNS. Trimming removed 3 bases at V and 1 base at J, with 6 bases between. The CDR3 loop spans 14 amino acids. The chain's CDR3 is CASSDMVNTGELFF. The CDR3 nucleotides read TGTGCCAGCAGTGATATGGTGAACACCGGGGAGCTGTTTTTT.

The J gene is TRBJ1-3, the V gene TRBV7-2, with 8 bases that match TRBD1. V lost 5 bases, J lost 3 bases, and 6 bases stayed unmatched. Germline CDR1 SGHTA, CDR2 FQGNSA. The length of the CDR3 is 15 residues. CDR3: CASSKEGQVGNTIYF. DNA for the CDR3: TGTGCCAGCAGCAAAGAGGGACAGGTTGGAAACACCATATATTTT.

Only a few counts were recorded for this clonotype. The genes are TRBV25-1 and TRBJ2-3; a weak D match, TRBD2 (5 bases). The V and J ends lost 1 base and 2 bases respectively, with 10 bases between them. This CDR3 has 15 residues. Germline CDR1 MGHDK, CDR2 SYGVNS. CDR3 in DNA: TGTGCCAGCAGTGAATCCACCCGGGACACAGATACGCAGTATTTT. It is translated as CASSESTRDTDTQYF.

The V call is TRBV7-9, the J call TRBJ2-1; the match to TRBD1 covers 10 bases. Germline V CDR1 and CDR2: SEHNR, FQNEAQ (reference sequence). The CDR3 has 16 amino acids. The V gene end was trimmed by 5 bases and the J gene end by 4 bases; junction bases not matched to a gene: 8. For the CDR3, the DNA is TGTGCCAGCAGCCGGACGGGACAGGGGTTTTACAATGAGCAGTTCTTC. Translated: CASSRTGQGFYNEQFF. The whole variable domain, remainder taken from reference TRBV7-9 and TRBJ2-1, is DTGVSQNPRHKITKRGQNVTFRCDPISEHNRLYWYRQTLGQGPEFLTYFQNEAQLEKSRLLSDRFSAERPKGSFSTLEIQRTEQGDSAMYLCASSRTGQGFYNEQFFGPGTRLTVL.

There are a few counts of this clonotype. The chain employs TRBV5-1 and TRBJ1-5, with D perhaps TRBD1 (5 bases). Germline V gene sequence: CDR1 SGHRS, CDR2 YFSETQ. With 5 bases removed from V and 5 bases from J, the gap between germline ends came to 11 bases. This CDR3 has 13 residues. In DNA form, the CDR3 reads TGCGCCAGCAGGGAGGGGTTGGATCAGCCCCAGCATTTT. Protein: CASREGLDQPQHF.